The following is a T cell receptor beta chain sequence with its context. These data belong to a study of CD8+ T cells in alopecia areata. Extracted from the samples, RNA was reverse transcribed into cDNA to serve as the sequencing template. The data were produced by immunoSEQ multiplex PCR, yet TCRdb's version contains in-frame clones alone and is incomplete. The data show some 150,000 clones, just over 65% seen once. The clonotype was recovered from a human donor with alopecia areata. Sequencing was performed on CD8+ T cells sorted from blood, taken at week 0.

The CDR3 region is CASSWGTGQDTQYF. CDR3 coding DNA: TGTGCCAGCAGCTGGGGGACAGGGCAAGATACGCAGTATTTT. The chain recombines TRBV5-6 with TRBJ2-3, with 9 bases fitting TRBD1. CDR3 size: 14 residues. CDR1 is SGHDT and CDR2 is YYEEEE in the germline V gene. The junction had 4 bases not matched to a gene; V was cut back by 3 bases and J by 5 bases.